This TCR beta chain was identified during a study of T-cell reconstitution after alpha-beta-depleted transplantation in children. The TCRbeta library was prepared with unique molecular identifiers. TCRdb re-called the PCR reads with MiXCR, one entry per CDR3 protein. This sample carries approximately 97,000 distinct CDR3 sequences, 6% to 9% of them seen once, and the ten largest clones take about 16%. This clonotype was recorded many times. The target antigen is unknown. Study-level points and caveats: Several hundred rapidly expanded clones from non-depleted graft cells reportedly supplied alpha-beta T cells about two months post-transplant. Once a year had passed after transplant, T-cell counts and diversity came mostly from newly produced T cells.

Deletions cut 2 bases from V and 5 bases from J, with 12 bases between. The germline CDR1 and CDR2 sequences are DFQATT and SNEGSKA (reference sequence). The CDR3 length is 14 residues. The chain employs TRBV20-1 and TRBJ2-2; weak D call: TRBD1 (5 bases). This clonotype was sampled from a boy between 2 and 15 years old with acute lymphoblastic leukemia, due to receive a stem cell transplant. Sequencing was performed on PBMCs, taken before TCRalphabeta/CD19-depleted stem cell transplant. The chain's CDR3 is CSARRSGQTGELFF. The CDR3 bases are TGCAGTGCTAGAAGGTCAGGGCAGACCGGGGAGCTGTTTTTT.